The 25 T cell receptor beta chains presented below share a single source sample, sequenced in a study of blood T cell repertoires in COVID-19. Sequencing was performed with immunoSEQ multiplex PCR; in TCRdb, only in-frame clones are kept and a portion is missing. Found here are approximately 62,000 clones, 65% to 85% of them singletons; the top ten hold around 6%. The sample taken for sequencing was peripheral blood. These receptors were obtained from a woman in her forties or fifties with active or convalescent COVID-19.

This chain uses TRBV7-9 with TRBJ1-1; D may be TRBD1 (6 bases). The CDR3 runs to 18 residues. Trimming pared 7 bases from V and 3 bases from J, leaving 27 bases between. Germline CDR1 is SEHNR and CDR2 is FQNEAQ (reference sequence). The CDR3 reads CASNPPAGGAGMDTEAFF. CDR3 nucleotide sequence: TGTGCCAGCAACCCCCCCGCCGGGGGGGCGGGTATGGACACTGAAGCTTTCTTT.

This chain uses TRBV2 with TRBJ1-2; D is possibly TRBD1 (6 bases). CDR1 is SNHLY, CDR2 FYNNEI, per germline. The CDR3 extends over 12 amino acids. V dropped 6 bases and J dropped 3 bases, with 8 bases sitting between them. CDR3 coding DNA: TGTGCCAGCAGGGACAGTCACTATGGCTACACCTTC. The encoded protein is CASRDSHYGYTF.

This clone has just a few counts. As DNA, the CDR3 is TGTGCCAGCAGTGACCCCCTAACTAGCGGGATGGCCAAAAACATTCAGTACTTC. It specifies CASSDPLTSGMAKNIQYF. The chain carries TRBV2 and TRBJ2-4, with 10 positions matching TRBD2. The CDR3 totals 18 residues. Germline V gene lookup returns CDR1 SNHLY and CDR2 FYNNEI. V shed 3 bases and J 1 base; nucleotides not matched to a gene: 9.

This clone has just one count. The J gene is TRBJ1-1, the V gene TRBV19; 8 bases are shared with TRBD1. The CDR3 has 14 amino acids. Germline V gene data show CDR1 as LNHDA and CDR2 as SQIVND (reference sequence). Trimming cost V 9 bases and J 1 base; bases outside gene matches: 7. This chain's CDR3 is CASYGQGANTEAFF. CDR3 coding DNA: TGTGCCAGCTACGGACAGGGCGCGAACACTGAAGCTTTCTTT.

J is TRBJ2-5 and V is TRBV5-4; unclear D gene. V lost 4 bases to trimming and J lost 2 bases, with 9 bases between them. From germline, CDR1 is SGHNT and CDR2 YYREEE (reference sequence). The CDR3 has 13 residues. CDR3 amino acids: CASSLLTQETQYF. DNA of the CDR3: TGTGCCAGCAGCCTGCTGACACAAGAGACCCAGTACTTC.

The chain joins TRBV6-2 or TRBV6-3 to TRBJ2-7; D perhaps matches TRBD2 (7 bases). CDR3 length: 16 amino acids. In germline, CDR1 is MNHEY, CDR2 SVGEGT. Trimming cost V 2 bases and J 0 bases, with 14 bases left between them. The CDR3, as DNA: TGTGCCAGCAGTTACCCCCAGAGGGGGGGCTCCTACGAGCAGTACTTC. This gives the protein CASSYPQRGGSYEQYF.

The chain combines TRBV7-2 with TRBJ1-1; D call uncertain. The CDR3 has 15 amino acids. The V gene lost 0 bases and the J gene lost 1 base, with 9 bases spanning the gap. Germline-derived CDR1 and CDR2 are SGHTA and FQGNSA. CDR3 sequence reads: CASSLAMGWNTEAFF. The CDR3 DNA follows: TGTGCCAGCAGCTTAGCCATGGGCTGGAACACTGAAGCTTTCTTT.

The genes are TRBV3-1 (or the pseudogene TRBV3-2) and TRBJ1-6; TRBD1 is a possible D gene (6 bases). The V and J ends lost 4 bases and 9 bases respectively, with 16 bases between them. Germline CDR1 is LGHDT and CDR2 is YNNKEL (reference sequence). The CDR3 length is 15 residues. CDR3: CASSPGATSGSPLHF. In nucleotides, the CDR3 is TGTGCCAGCAGCCCAGGGGCGACCTCCGGTTCACCCCTCCACTTT.

The chain carries TRBV6-5 and TRBJ2-3; 7 positions agree with TRBD2. This CDR3 contains 13 residues. With 8 bases clipped from V and 2 bases from J, the junction kept 4 bases outside the gene matches. Germline values: CDR1 MNHEY, CDR2 SVGAGI. Written as DNA, the CDR3 is TGTGCCAGCTCGAGCGGGACCACAGATACGCAGTATTTT. It codes for CASSSGTTDTQYF.

V usage is TRBV27 and J usage is TRBJ2-1; D possibly corresponds to TRBD2 (6 bases). Germline V CDR1 and CDR2: MNHEY, SMNVEV (reference sequence). Deletions cut 4 bases from V and 2 bases from J, with 15 bases between. The CDR3 runs to 16 residues. The CDR3 here is CASSSRRAGTYNEQFF. The DNA for the CDR3 is TGTGCCAGCAGTTCTCGAAGGGCGGGAACCTACAATGAGCAGTTCTTC.

The chain employs TRBV27 and TRBJ1-2; 10 positions match TRBD1. CDR3 length: 15 residues. Trimming cost V 2 bases and J 5 bases; bases outside gene matches: 5. CDR1 MNHEY and CDR2 SMNVEV come from the germline V gene (reference sequence). CDR3 bases: TGTGCCAGCAGTTTAGACAGGGGGCGTTATTATGGCTACACCTTC. As protein: CASSLDRGRYYGYTF.

The chain has TRBV2 and TRBJ1-1; no clear D gene. V was shortened by 3 bases and J by 8 bases, with 7 bases between the two germline ends. Germline assignment: CDR1 SNHLY and CDR2 FYNNEI. The CDR3 is 11 amino acids. CDR3 in amino acids: CASSEFTEAFF. The CDR3 nucleotides are TGTGCCAGCAGTGAGTTTACAGAAGCTTTCTTT. The variable domain in full, completed from reference TRBV2 and TRBJ1-1, reads EPEVTQTPSHQVTQMGQEVILRCVPISNHLYFYWYRQILGQKVEFLVSFYNNEISEKSEIFDDQFSVERPDGSNFTLKIRSTKLEDSAMYFCASSEFTEAFFGQGTRLTVV.

This clone was recorded a few times. CDR3 region: CASSQGWSTAGNIQYF. The CDR3 DNA reads as TGCGCCAGCAGCCAAGGATGGTCGACAGCGGGAAACATTCAGTACTTC. The chain combines TRBV4-3 with TRBJ2-4, with D possibly matching TRBD2 (6 bases). Trimming removed 1 base from V and 6 bases from J, with 16 bases in between. The CDR3 has 16 residues. Germline V gene lookup returns CDR1 LGHNA and CDR2 YSLEER.

This clone was observed once. The genes are TRBV5-6 and TRBJ1-2; 11 positions match TRBD1. CDR1 is SGHDT, CDR2 YYEEEE, per germline. There are 16 residues in the CDR3. V was pared by 3 bases and J by 1 base, with 5 bases of the junction left unmatched. CDR3 in amino acids: CASSYVGQGDNYGYTF. CDR3 DNA sequence: TGTGCCAGCAGCTATGTGGGACAGGGGGATAACTATGGCTACACCTTC.

This rearrangement joins TRBV4-3 to TRBJ2-2; no firm D call. The CDR3 has 16 amino acids. Germline CDR1 and CDR2: LGHNA and YSLEER. V was clipped by 0 bases and J by 9 bases, with 17 bases between them. CDR3 loop: CASSQEYLGGRRELFF. CDR3 DNA: TGCGCCAGCAGCCAAGAGTACCTAGGCGGCCGCCGGGAGCTGTTTTTT.

The CDR3 nucleotides read TGTGCCACCAGTGATTCCTGTACCGGTACAGGGGACACCGGGGAGCTGTTTTTT. This codes for CATSDSCTGTGDTGELFF. The J gene is TRBJ2-2, the V gene TRBV24-1; 7 bases map to TRBD1. Germline CDR1 KGHDR, CDR2 SFDVKD. V dropped 2 bases and J dropped 3; count of bases not matched to a gene: 11. The CDR3 totals 18 residues.

The rearrangement joins TRBV18 to TRBJ1-2; a weak D match, TRBD1 (6 bases). The CDR3 loop spans 19 amino acids. Germline lookup yields CDR1 KGHSH and CDR2 LQKENI. Trimming left V 3 bases short and J 3 bases short, with 26 bases between. The CDR3 sequence: CASSPSRTGYGPVYYGYTF. DNA for the CDR3: TGTGCCAGCTCACCCAGCAGAACAGGGTACGGCCCCGTTTACTATGGCTACACCTTC.

The chain employs TRBV10-3 and TRBJ2-7; a possible D gene is TRBD1 (6 bases). CDR1 and CDR2 from the germline V gene are ENHRY and SYGVKD. Trimming cost V 2 bases and J 9 bases, with 17 bases left between them. There are 14 residues in the CDR3. The CDR3 reads CAISERDNPGGQYF. In DNA form, the CDR3 reads TGTGCCATCAGTGAGAGGGACAACCCCGGCGGGCAGTACTTC.

The chain carries TRBV3-1 (or the pseudogene TRBV3-2) and TRBJ1-1, with D unclear. This CDR3 spans 11 amino acids. Germline V gene data show CDR1 as LGHDT and CDR2 as YNNKEL (reference sequence). Trimming cost V 8 bases and J 1 base, with 5 bases left between them. CDR3 amino acids: CASRGNTEAFF. The DNA of the CDR3 is TGTGCCAGCCGGGGGAACACTGAAGCTTTCTTT.

This clone was observed a handful of times. V gene TRBV4-2 combines with J gene TRBJ1-2; TRBD1 agrees at 7 bases. The CDR3 runs 14 residues. V lost 8 bases, J lost 4 bases, and 10 bases stayed unmatched. Germline CDR1 LGHNA, CDR2 YNFKEQ. The chain's CDR3 is CASGPTGLGYGYTF. The CDR3 region has the DNA TGTGCCAGCGGTCCGACAGGGCTTGGCTATGGCTACACCTTC.

This clone was detected only once. As DNA, the CDR3 is TGTGCCAGCAGTTTGACAGGGGGTCGAAAACTGTTTTTT. Its translation: CASSLTGGRKLFF. The J gene is TRBJ1-4, the V gene TRBV27; 9 nucleotides align to TRBD1. This CDR3 has 13 amino acids. Per the germline V gene, CDR1 is MNHEY and CDR2 is SMNVEV (reference sequence). J was trimmed by 10 bases and V by 3 bases; bases with no gene match: 3.

In its sample, this clone was seen once. The rearrangement uses TRBV4-1 and TRBJ1-2, with a tentative D call TRBD1 (6 bases). The germline V gene has CDR1 MGHRA and CDR2 YSYEKL. The V gene lost 4 bases and the J gene lost 8 bases, with 20 bases spanning the gap. The CDR3 contains 15 residues. The CDR3 reads CASSRTVAQGQGYTF. The CDR3 nucleotides read TGCGCCAGCAGCCGCACCGTAGCTCAGGGGCAGGGCTACACCTTC.

CDR3 coding DNA: TGTGCCAGCAGGCCTCTACGGACAGAATACGAGCAGTACTTC. Translated, it gives CASRPLRTEYEQYF. The rearrangement joins TRBV2 to TRBJ2-7, with D tentatively TRBD1 (6 bases). The CDR3 runs to 14 residues. Germline CDR1 reads SNHLY; CDR2 reads FYNNEI. V lost 6 bases to trimming and J lost 4 bases, with 16 bases between them.

The chain couples TRBV19 to TRBJ2-5, with D possibly TRBD1 on 6 matching bases. Trimming removed 4 bases at V and 4 bases at J, with 7 bases between. The germline gives CDR1 LNHDA, CDR2 SQIVND (reference sequence). CDR3 length: 12 residues. CDR3 sequence: CASSTGAETQYF. CDR3 DNA: TGTGCCAGTAGTACAGGGGCAGAGACCCAGTACTTC.

The V call is TRBV7-9, the J call TRBJ1-4, with D tentatively TRBD1 (5 bases). CDR1 and CDR2 (germline): SEHNR, FQNEAQ (reference sequence). This CDR3 has 17 residues. The germline V and J ends were trimmed by 2 bases and 1 base, with 14 bases remaining between them. Here the CDR3 DNA reads TGTGCCAGCAGCTTATGGGGCAGGTCGGGAACTAATGAAAAACTGTTTTTT. It yields the protein CASSLWGRSGTNEKLFF.